The rows below give T cell receptor beta chains drawn from one sample of a study of CD8 T cells in ankylosing spondylitis. Via MiXCR, TCRdb re-called the 5' RACE reads, giving one row per CDR3 protein. This table holds around 130,000 distinct CDR3 sequences, over 7% found once. The sequencing input was blood, either unsorted or a sorted T cell fraction (not recorded which). Source of these receptors: a male donor with ankylosing spondylitis or in good health (not recorded which). Both conserved end residues are part of each CDR3. The D gene is left open where the match is weak. Rows give clone size only sometimes, using once, few, many, or a class for an expanded clone.

V: TRBV7-8; D: TRBD2; J: TRBJ2-1; size: many; CDR3: CASSKVAGGLNEQFF; DNA: TGTGCCAGCAGCAAAGTAGCGGGAGGGTTGAATGAGCAGTTCTTC
V: TRBV6-2/TRBV6-3; D: .; J: TRBJ2-5; size: many; CDR3: CASNPTAPGKETQYF; DNA: TGTGCCAGCAACCCTACAGCTCCCGGGAAAGAGACCCAGTACTTC
V: TRBV29-1; D: TRBD1; J: TRBJ1-2; size: .; CDR3: CSVDPGGSYGYTF; DNA: TGCAGCGTTGACCCAGGGGGCAGCTATGGCTACACCTTC
V: TRBV4-2; D: TRBD1; J: TRBJ2-2; size: many; CDR3: CASSQHRTGSGTGELFF; DNA: TGTGCCAGCAGCCAGCATCGGACAGGCAGCGGCACCGGGGAGCTGTTTTTT
V: TRBV24-1; D: TRBD2; J: TRBJ2-3; size: many; CDR3: CATEAGGRTDTQYF; DNA: TGTGCCACCGAAGCGGGAGGGCGTACAGATACGCAGTATTTT
V: TRBV29-1; D: .; J: TRBJ2-7; size: .; CDR3: CSALRDQGYEQYF; DNA: TGCAGCGCCCTCCGGGACCAAGGGTACGAGCAGTACTTC
V: TRBV20-1; D: .; J: TRBJ2-1; size: .; CDR3: CSARRTRGPYNEQFF; DNA: TGCAGTGCTAGAAGGACCAGGGGACCCTACAATGAGCAGTTCTTC
V: TRBV20-1; D: .; J: TRBJ1-3; size: many; CDR3: CSAGRGFGNTIYF; DNA: TGCAGTGCGGGCAGAGGGTTTGGAAACACCATATATTTT
V: TRBV7-2; D: .; J: TRBJ2-5; size: many; CDR3: CASRLAQETQYF; DNA: TGTGCCAGCAGACTAGCCCAAGAGACCCAGTACTTC
V: TRBV6-2/TRBV6-3; D: TRBD1; J: TRBJ1-2; size: many; CDR3: CASTNPGTERNYGYTF; DNA: TGTGCCAGCACCAATCCCGGGACAGAAAGAAACTATGGCTACACCTTC
V: TRBV6-5; D: .; J: TRBJ1-1; size: many; CDR3: CASSYSPGHNRAFF; DNA: TGTGCCAGCAGTTACTCGCCGGGCCACAATCGAGCTTTCTTT
V: TRBV20-1; D: TRBD1; J: TRBJ1-1; size: many; CDR3: CSASRGPGTEAFF; DNA: TGCAGTGCTAGCAGGGGGCCGGGCACTGAAGCTTTCTTT
V: TRBV12-3/TRBV12-4; D: TRBD2; J: TRBJ2-4; size: many; CDR3: CASSFGGGGIQYF; DNA: TGTGCCAGCAGTTTCGGGGGGGGCGGCATTCAGTACTTC
V: TRBV27; D: TRBD1; J: TRBJ2-4; size: many; CDR3: CASSLIPGQGVKNIQYF; DNA: TGTGCCAGCAGTTTAATTCCGGGACAGGGGGTCAAAAACATTCAGTACTTC
V: TRBV5-1; D: TRBD1; J: TRBJ2-7; size: few; CDR3: CASSLFRGHYEQYF; DNA: TGCGCCAGCAGCTTGTTCAGGGGGCACTACGAGCAGTACTTC
V: TRBV28; D: .; J: TRBJ1-6; size: few; CDR3: CASSLYADNNSPLHF; DNA: TGTGCCAGCAGTTTATACGCAGATAATAATTCACCCCTCCACTTT
V: TRBV20-1; D: .; J: TRBJ2-5; size: many; CDR3: CSARRVTQETQYF; DNA: TGCAGTGCTAGAAGGGTGACTCAAGAGACCCAGTACTTC
V: TRBV4-3; D: TRBD2; J: TRBJ2-1; size: many; CDR3: CASRHTGGSANEQFF; DNA: TGCGCCAGCAGACATACCGGGGGGTCTGCTAATGAGCAGTTCTTC
V: TRBV28; D: .; J: TRBJ2-1; size: .; CDR3: CASTNGGRGSNEQFF; DNA: TGTGCCAGCACCAATGGGGGAAGGGGCTCTAATGAGCAGTTCTTC
V: TRBV5-1; D: .; J: TRBJ2-3; size: few; CDR3: CASRQGPLREADTQYF; DNA: TGCGCCAGCAGACAGGGGCCGCTTCGGGAGGCAGATACGCAGTATTTT
V: TRBV29-1; D: .; J: TRBJ2-1; size: .; CDR3: CSVGPGEQFF; DNA: TGCAGCGTTGGCCCGGGGGAGCAGTTCTTC
V: TRBV7-2; D: .; J: TRBJ2-3; size: many; CDR3: CASSPEGGSDTQYF; DNA: TGTGCCAGCAGCCCCGAAGGAGGTTCAGATACGCAGTATTTT
V: TRBV20-1; D: .; J: TRBJ2-6; size: .; CDR3: CSAREGGSGANVLTF; DNA: TGCAGTGCTAGAGAGGGCGGCTCTGGGGCCAACGTCCTGACTTTC
V: TRBV29-1; D: .; J: TRBJ2-5; size: .; CDR3: CSAPFGYF; DNA: TGCAGCGCACCATTCGGGTACTTC
V: TRBV2; D: .; J: TRBJ1-6; size: many; CDR3: CASSADRLSSPLHF; DNA: TGTGCCAGCAGTGCCGACAGGTTGAGTTCACCCCTCCACTTT
V: TRBV20-1; D: TRBD2; J: TRBJ2-3; size: many; CDR3: CSAREESRASGYTDTQYF; DNA: TGCAGTGCTAGAGAGGAGTCGAGGGCTAGCGGTTACACAGATACGCAGTATTTT
V: TRBV5-5; D: TRBD1; J: TRBJ2-2; size: many; CDR3: CASSLVSDRGRNTGELFF; DNA: TGTGCCAGCAGCTTGGTATCGGACAGGGGGCGTAACACCGGGGAGCTGTTTTTT
V: TRBV20-1; D: .; J: TRBJ2-3; size: many; CDR3: CSASGGISTDTQYF; DNA: TGCAGTGCTAGCGGCGGGATCTCCACAGATACGCAGTATTTT
V: TRBV4-3; D: TRBD2; J: TRBJ2-3; size: .; CDR3: CASSHPGLAGTQYF; DNA: TGCGCCAGCAGCCACCCCGGACTAGCGGGGACGCAGTATTTT
V: TRBV28; D: .; J: TRBJ2-1; size: few; CDR3: CASESSYNEQFF; DNA: TGTGCCAGTGAGAGCTCCTACAATGAGCAGTTCTTC
V: TRBV20-1; D: .; J: TRBJ2-5; size: many; CDR3: CSARIPIAETQYF; DNA: TGCAGTGCTAGAATTCCGATTGCGGAGACCCAGTACTTC
V: TRBV20-1; D: .; J: TRBJ2-7; size: .; CDR3: CSAFSYEQYF; DNA: TGCAGTGCTTTTTCCTACGAGCAGTACTTC
V: TRBV7-2; D: .; J: TRBJ2-7; size: many; CDR3: CASSSFFYEQYF; DNA: TGTGCCAGCAGCTCTTTTTTCTACGAGCAGTACTTC
V: TRBV7-9; D: TRBD2; J: TRBJ2-3; size: few; CDR3: CASSSTSRSTDTQYF; DNA: TGTGCCAGCAGCTCGACTAGCAGAAGCACAGATACGCAGTATTTT
V: TRBV7-3; D: .; J: TRBJ2-3; size: .; CDR3: CASSLLGGSTDTQYF; DNA: TGTGCCAGCAGCTTATTGGGGGGAAGCACAGATACGCAGTATTTT
V: TRBV20-1; D: TRBD1; J: TRBJ2-3; size: many; CDR3: CSATGQNKDTQYF; DNA: TGCAGTGCTACGGGACAGAATAAAGATACGCAGTATTTT
V: TRBV28; D: TRBD1; J: TRBJ2-2; size: .; CDR3: CATLNRGPGELFF; DNA: TGTGCCACCTTAAATAGGGGGCCCGGGGAGCTGTTTTTT
V: TRBV7-3; D: TRBD2; J: TRBJ2-5; size: many; CDR3: CASSLLSGRRETQYF; DNA: TGTGCCAGCAGCTTACTTAGCGGGAGGAGGGAGACCCAGTACTTC
V: TRBV6-1; D: .; J: TRBJ1-1; size: many; CDR3: CASSETFALRERSTEAFF; DNA: TGTGCCAGCAGTGAGACATTCGCGCTCAGGGAGAGGAGCACTGAAGCTTTCTTT
V: TRBV27; D: .; J: TRBJ2-7; size: many; CDR3: CASSRLSTSYEQYF; DNA: TGTGCCAGCAGTCGACTTTCGACCTCCTACGAGCAGTACTTC
V: TRBV7-2; D: TRBD1; J: TRBJ1-1; size: once; CDR3: CASSPIGQAEAFF; DNA: TGTGCCAGCAGCCCCATCGGACAGGCTGAAGCTTTCTTT
V: TRBV11-2; D: TRBD2; J: TRBJ2-5; size: many; CDR3: CASSLVRSERGFKETQYF; DNA: TGTGCCAGCAGCTTAGTTAGGTCGGAGCGGGGATTTAAAGAGACCCAGTACTTC
V: TRBV5-6; D: .; J: TRBJ2-5; size: many; CDR3: CASSLLEPGETQYF; DNA: TGTGCCAGCAGCTTGTTGGAGCCGGGAGAGACCCAGTACTTC
V: TRBV5-1; D: TRBD2; J: TRBJ2-1; size: few; CDR3: CASSLWTSGHNEQFF; DNA: TGCGCCAGCAGCCTTTGGACTAGCGGACACAATGAGCAGTTCTTC
V: TRBV12-3/TRBV12-4; D: .; J: TRBJ2-2; size: many; CDR3: CASSPWNTGELFF; DNA: TGTGCCAGCAGTCCCTGGAACACCGGGGAGCTGTTTTTT
V: TRBV7-3; D: TRBD2; J: TRBJ2-7; size: many; CDR3: CASSLNEASGNYEQYF; DNA: TGTGCCAGCAGCTTAAACGAGGCTAGCGGGAATTACGAGCAGTACTTC
V: TRBV24-1; D: .; J: TRBJ2-1; size: many; CDR3: CATSDPVTSYNEQFF; DNA: TGTGCCACCAGTGATCCCGTGACATCCTACAATGAGCAGTTCTTC
V: TRBV11-2; D: TRBD2; J: TRBJ2-5; size: many; CDR3: CASSQYKIQREVKETQYF; DNA: TGTGCCAGCAGCCAATACAAGATTCAGCGGGAGGTGAAAGAGACCCAGTACTTC
V: TRBV20-1; D: .; J: TRBJ2-3; size: many; CDR3: CSAREGHTDTQYF; DNA: TGCAGTGCCCGAGAGGGGCACACAGATACGCAGTATTTT
V: TRBV7-2; D: TRBD2; J: TRBJ2-7; size: once; CDR3: CASRQAGGFEQYF; DNA: TGTGCCAGCAGACAAGCGGGAGGTTTTGAGCAGTACTTC
V: TRBV29-1; D: .; J: TRBJ2-5; size: many; CDR3: CSVGAGAQETQYF; DNA: TGCAGCGTTGGGGCAGGGGCCCAAGAGACCCAGTACTTC
V: TRBV5-1; D: TRBD2; J: TRBJ2-3; size: few; CDR3: CASSSQTSGTSTDTQYF; DNA: TGCGCCAGCAGCTCACAGACTAGCGGGACGAGCACAGATACGCAGTATTTT
V: TRBV15; D: TRBD1; J: TRBJ2-6; size: many; CDR3: CATSSPGTVGANVLTF; DNA: TGTGCCACCAGCAGTCCCGGGACAGTCGGGGCCAACGTCCTGACTTTC
V: TRBV10-3; D: .; J: TRBJ2-2; size: many; CDR3: CAISESTREEGGELFF; DNA: TGTGCCATCAGTGAGTCTACCAGGGAGGAAGGCGGGGAGCTGTTTTTT
V: TRBV9; D: .; J: TRBJ1-1; size: many; CDR3: CASSPMTDGTEAFF; DNA: TGTGCCAGCAGCCCGATGACAGACGGCACTGAAGCTTTCTTT
V: TRBV5-1; D: TRBD2; J: TRBJ2-3; size: few; CDR3: CASSWSGSATDTQYF; DNA: TGCGCCAGCAGCTGGAGCGGGAGTGCTACAGATACGCAGTATTTT
V: TRBV20-1; D: TRBD2; J: TRBJ2-3; size: .; CDR3: CSARSASGSFTDTQYF; DNA: TGCAGTGCTAGATCGGCTAGCGGGAGTTTCACAGATACGCAGTATTTT
V: TRBV29-1; D: .; J: TRBJ2-7; size: .; CDR3: CSVVGGGSYEQYF; DNA: TGCAGCGTTGTCGGTGGCGGCTCCTACGAGCAGTACTTC
V: TRBV20-1; D: TRBD1; J: TRBJ1-1; size: .; CDR3: CSAKGDRKWAEAFF; DNA: TGCAGTGCTAAAGGGGACAGGAAGTGGGCTGAAGCTTTCTTT